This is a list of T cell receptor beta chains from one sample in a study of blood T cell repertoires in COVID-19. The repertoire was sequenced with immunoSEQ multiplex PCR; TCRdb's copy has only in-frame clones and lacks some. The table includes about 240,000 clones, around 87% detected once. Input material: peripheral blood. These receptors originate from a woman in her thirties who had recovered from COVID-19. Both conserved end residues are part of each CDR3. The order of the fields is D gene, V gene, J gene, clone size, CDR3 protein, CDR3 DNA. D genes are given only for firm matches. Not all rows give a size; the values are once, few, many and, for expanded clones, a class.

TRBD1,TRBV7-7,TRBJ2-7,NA,CASSRGTGWSYEQYF,TGTGCCAGCAGTCGAGGGACAGGCTGGTCCTACGAGCAGTACTTC
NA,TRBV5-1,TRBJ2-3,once,CASSLEQVLTDTQYF,TGCGCCAGCAGCTTGGAACAGGTACTTACAGATACGCAGTATTTT
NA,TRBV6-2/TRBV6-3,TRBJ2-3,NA,CASSSTDTQYF,TGTGCCAGCAGTTCGACAGATACGCAGTATTTT
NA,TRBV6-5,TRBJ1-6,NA,CASSFTPGYDNSPLHF,TGTGCCAGCAGTTTCACCCCGGGATATGACAATTCACCCCTCCACTTT
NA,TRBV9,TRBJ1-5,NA,CASSASSSANQPQHF,TGTGCCAGCAGCGCGAGTTCGAGCGCCAATCAGCCCCAGCATTTT
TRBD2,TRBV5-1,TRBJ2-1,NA,CASSESTSGGYNEQFF,TGCGCCAGCAGCGAGTCAACTAGCGGGGGTTACAATGAGCAGTTCTTC
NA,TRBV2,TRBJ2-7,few,CASRTRRSYEQYF,TGTGCCAGCAGGACTCGTCGCTCCTACGAGCAGTACTTC
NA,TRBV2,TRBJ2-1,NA,CASRLEGEQFF,TGTGCCAGCCGGCTCGAGGGTGAGCAGTTCTTC
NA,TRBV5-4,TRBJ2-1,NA,CASSPSRLSYNEQFF,TGTGCCAGCAGCCCTAGCAGGCTTTCCTACAATGAGCAGTTCTTC
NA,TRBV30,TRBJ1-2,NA,CAWSLGRADGYTF,TGTGCCTGGTCTCTCGGGAGGGCCGATGGCTACACCTTC
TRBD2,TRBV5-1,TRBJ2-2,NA,CASSATSGGAGAGELFF,TGCGCCAGCAGCGCCACTAGCGGGGGGGCCGGCGCCGGGGAGCTGTTTTTT
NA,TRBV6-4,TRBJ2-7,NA,CASSDRLISYEQYF,TGTGCCAGCAGTGACAGACTTATCTCCTACGAGCAGTACTTC
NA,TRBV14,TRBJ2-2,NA,CASSQRRLITTGELFF,TGTGCCAGCAGCCAACGCCGACTCATTACCACCGGGGAGCTGTTTTTT
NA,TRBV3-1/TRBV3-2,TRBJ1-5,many,CASSPREDQPQHF,TGTGCCAGCAGCCCCCGGGAGGATCAGCCCCAGCATTTT
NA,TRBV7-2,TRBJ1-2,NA,CASSKDRNYGYTF,TGTGCCAGCAGCAAGGACAGAAACTATGGCTACACCTTC
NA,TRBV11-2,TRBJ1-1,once,CASSLERGDMNTEAFF,TGTGCCAGCAGCTTAGAAAGAGGGGACATGAACACTGAAGCTTTCTTT
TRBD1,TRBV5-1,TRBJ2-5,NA,CASSLMRQGETQYF,TGCGCCAGCAGCTTGATGAGACAGGGGGAGACCCAGTACTTC
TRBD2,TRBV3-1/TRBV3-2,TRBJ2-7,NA,CASSPGLAAGSYEQYF,TGTGCCAGCAGCCCCGGACTAGCGGCGGGCTCCTACGAGCAGTACTTC
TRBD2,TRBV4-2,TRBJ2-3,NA,CASSQDTGTSGITDTQYF,TGTGCCAGCAGCCAAGATACCGGGACTAGCGGAATCACAGATACGCAGTATTTT
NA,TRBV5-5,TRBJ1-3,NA,CASSFGSNGNTIYF,TGTGCCAGCAGCTTCGGGAGTAATGGAAACACCATATATTTT
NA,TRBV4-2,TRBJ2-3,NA,CASSLAPGVGNTQYF,TGTGCCAGCTCCTTAGCGCCGGGGGTGGGAAATACGCAGTATTTT
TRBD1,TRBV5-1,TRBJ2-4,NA,CASSSRTGGPEEAKNIQYF,TGCGCCAGTTCTTCGCGGACAGGGGGCCCTGAAGAAGCCAAAAACATTCAGTACTTC
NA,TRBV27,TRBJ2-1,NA,CASSLRWRNEQFF,TGTGCCAGCAGTTTACGGTGGAGGAATGAGCAGTTCTTC
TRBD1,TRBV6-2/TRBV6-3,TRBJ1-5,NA,CASSYPQGAVNQPQHF,TGTGCCAGCAGTTACCCACAGGGGGCGGTCAATCAGCCCCAGCATTTT
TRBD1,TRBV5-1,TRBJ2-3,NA,CASSGQGSDTQYF,TGCGCCAGCAGCGGACAGGGGTCAGATACGCAGTATTTT
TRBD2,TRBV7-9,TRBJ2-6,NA,CASSNPGTSGGATGANVLTF,TGTGCCAGCAGCAACCCCGGGACTAGCGGGGGGGCTACTGGGGCCAACGTCCTGACTTTC
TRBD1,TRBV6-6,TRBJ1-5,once,CASSNRGNSNQPQHF,TGTGCCAGCAGTAACAGGGGAAATAGCAATCAGCCCCAGCATTTT
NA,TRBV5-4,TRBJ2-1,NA,CASSTTNYNEQFF,TGTGCCAGCAGCACTACAAATTACAATGAGCAGTTCTTC
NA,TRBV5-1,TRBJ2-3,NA,CASSLGLASSTDTQYF,TGCGCCAGCAGCTTGGGGCTAGCGTCTAGCACAGATACGCAGTATTTT
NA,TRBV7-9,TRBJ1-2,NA,CASSDSRGGEHGYTF,TGTGCCAGCAGCGATTCGCGGGGGGGTGAGCATGGCTACACCTTC
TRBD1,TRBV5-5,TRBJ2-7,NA,CASSRGTGVSYEQYF,TGTGCCAGCAGCCGCGGGACAGGCGTCTCCTACGAGCAGTACTTC
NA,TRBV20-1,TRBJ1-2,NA,CSARRQTGYTF,TGCAGTGCTAGGCGACAGACTGGCTACACCTTC
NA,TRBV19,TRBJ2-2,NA,CASSIPLAVLGGELFF,TGTGCCAGTAGTATCCCTTTAGCGGTCCTGGGCGGGGAGCTGTTTTTT
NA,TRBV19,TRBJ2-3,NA,CASSLLRGRTDTQYF,TGTGCCAGTAGTTTGCTGCGGGGGCGCACAGATACGCAGTATTTT
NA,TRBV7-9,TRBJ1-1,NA,CAIGEGDKTEAFF,TGTGCCATTGGGGAGGGTGACAAAACTGAAGCTTTCTTT
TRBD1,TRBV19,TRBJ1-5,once,CASSTMTGISNQPQHF,TGTGCCAGTAGTACGATGACAGGGATTAGCAATCAGCCCCAGCATTTT
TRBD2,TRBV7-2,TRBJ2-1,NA,CASSLASSGIYNEQFF,TGTGCCAGCAGCTTAGCCTCTAGCGGTATTTACAATGAGCAGTTCTTC
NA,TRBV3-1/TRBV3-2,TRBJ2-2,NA,CASSHRGTVDTGELFF,TGTGCCAGCAGCCATCGGGGAACAGTCGACACCGGGGAGCTGTTTTTT
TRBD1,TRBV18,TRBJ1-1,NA,CASSTVAGGGMNTEAFF,TGTGCCAGCTCTACCGTGGCAGGGGGCGGAATGAACACTGAAGCTTTCTTT
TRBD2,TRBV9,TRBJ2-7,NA,CASSVGAGPYEQYF,TGTGCCAGCAGCGTAGGAGCGGGGCCCTACGAGCAGTACTTC
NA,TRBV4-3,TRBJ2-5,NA,CASSQQGQETQYF,TGCGCCAGCAGCCAGCAGGGGCAAGAGACCCAGTACTTC
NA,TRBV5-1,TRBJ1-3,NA,CASSLGGPGNTIYF,TGCGCCAGCAGCTTGGGTGGCCCTGGAAACACCATATATTTT
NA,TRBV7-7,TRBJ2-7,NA,CASSPSQGGEQYF,TGTGCCAGCAGCCCCTCTCAAGGGGGCGAGCAGTACTTC